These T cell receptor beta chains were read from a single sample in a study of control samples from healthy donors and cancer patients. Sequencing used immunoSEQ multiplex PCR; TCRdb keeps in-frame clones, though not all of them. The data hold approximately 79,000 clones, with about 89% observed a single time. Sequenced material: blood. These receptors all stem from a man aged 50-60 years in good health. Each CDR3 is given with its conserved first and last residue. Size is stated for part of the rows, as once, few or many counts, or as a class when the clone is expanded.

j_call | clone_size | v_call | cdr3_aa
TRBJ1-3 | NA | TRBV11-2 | CASSQRPNSGNTIYF
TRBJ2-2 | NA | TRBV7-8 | CASSRGQGELFF
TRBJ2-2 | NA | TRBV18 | CASSPPMFGELFF
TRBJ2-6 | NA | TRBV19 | CASSQVAGANVLTF
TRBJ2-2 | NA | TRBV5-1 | CASSLDPLGSPAGELFF
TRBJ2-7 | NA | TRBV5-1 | CASRENDIQYF
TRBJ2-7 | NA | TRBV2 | CASRSDPFYEQYF
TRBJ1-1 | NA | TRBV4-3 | CASSQWHTLKGDTEAFF
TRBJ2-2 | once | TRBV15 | CATSRKGLAGGGGELFF
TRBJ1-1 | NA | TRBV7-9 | CASRPQGAVNTEAFF
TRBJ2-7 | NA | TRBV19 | CASSPGTGPYEQYF
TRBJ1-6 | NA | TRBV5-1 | CASSFLRASDGPNSPLHF
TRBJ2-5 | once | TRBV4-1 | CASSQVGGLAGGLETQYF
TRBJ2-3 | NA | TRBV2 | CASMLPGSDTQYF
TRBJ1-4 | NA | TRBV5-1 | CASRDGRPRDEKLFF
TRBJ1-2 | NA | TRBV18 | CASSEGQGYGYTF
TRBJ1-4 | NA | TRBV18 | CASSPTEGLGEKLFF
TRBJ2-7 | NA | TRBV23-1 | CASSQSILGSSYEQYF
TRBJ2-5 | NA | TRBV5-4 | CASSLGSDRPGLRYF
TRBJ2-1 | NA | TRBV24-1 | CATSSVGGLGNEQFF
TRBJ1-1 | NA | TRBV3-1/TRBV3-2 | CASSQGTPEAFF
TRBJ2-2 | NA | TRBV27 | CASSFQALGLGGTGELFF
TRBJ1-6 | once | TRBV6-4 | CASSRTGVADSPLHF
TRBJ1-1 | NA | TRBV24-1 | CATSAGQGVYTEAFF
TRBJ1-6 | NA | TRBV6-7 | CASSYSIGPSPLHF
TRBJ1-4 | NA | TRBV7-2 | CASSLSDFREKLFF
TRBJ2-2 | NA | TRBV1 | CTSSQECQGGHTGELFF
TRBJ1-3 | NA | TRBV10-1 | CASRDSPGNTIYF
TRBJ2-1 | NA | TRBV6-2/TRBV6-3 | CASSYPGTGSYNEQFF
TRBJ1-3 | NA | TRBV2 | CASSEAGQVSGNTIYF
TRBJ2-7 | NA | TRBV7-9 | CASSLVGYEQYF
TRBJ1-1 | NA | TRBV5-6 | CASSSLGQGWNTEAFF
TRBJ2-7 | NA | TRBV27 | CASSSRQGNTYEQYF
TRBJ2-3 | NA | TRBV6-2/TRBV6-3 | CASSYERGGGRTQYF
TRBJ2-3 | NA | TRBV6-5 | CASRLAGGTDTQYF
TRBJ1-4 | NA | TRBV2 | CASTQQNSNEKLFF
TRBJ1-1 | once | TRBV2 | CASSVEHTEAFF
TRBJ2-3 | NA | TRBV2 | CASSEPSGGAGLDTQYF
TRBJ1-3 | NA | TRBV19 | CASSRQLNTIYF
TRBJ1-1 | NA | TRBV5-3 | CARRRQGGTEAFF
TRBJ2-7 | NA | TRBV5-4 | CASSPPGSYEQYF
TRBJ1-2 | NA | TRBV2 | CASTRGIYGYTF
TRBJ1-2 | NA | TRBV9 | CASSVAAGANYGYTF
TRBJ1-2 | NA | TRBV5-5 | CASSLHDSPDRVARGYTF
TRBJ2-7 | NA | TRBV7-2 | CASSPTGHSAYEQYF
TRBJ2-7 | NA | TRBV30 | CAWGGEGAISYEQYF
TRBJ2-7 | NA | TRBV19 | CASSGGASEQYF
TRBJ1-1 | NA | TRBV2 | CASSRSGGTEAFF
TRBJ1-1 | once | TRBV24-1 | CATSDRYRGEAFF
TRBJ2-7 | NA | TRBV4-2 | CASSQGQGFAYEQYF
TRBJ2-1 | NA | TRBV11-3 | CASSALDNEQFF
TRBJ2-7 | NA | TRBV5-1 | CASTRAGAYEQYF
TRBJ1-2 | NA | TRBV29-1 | CSAQDPQDYGYTF
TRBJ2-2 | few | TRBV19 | CASSTGGQRTGELFF
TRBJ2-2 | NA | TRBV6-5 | CASSYLDTGELFF
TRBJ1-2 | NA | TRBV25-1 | CASSDLSTQGTRGYTF
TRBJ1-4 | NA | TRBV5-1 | CASSRGSNEKLFF
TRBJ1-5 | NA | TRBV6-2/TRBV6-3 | CASSYSPRTGDQPQHF